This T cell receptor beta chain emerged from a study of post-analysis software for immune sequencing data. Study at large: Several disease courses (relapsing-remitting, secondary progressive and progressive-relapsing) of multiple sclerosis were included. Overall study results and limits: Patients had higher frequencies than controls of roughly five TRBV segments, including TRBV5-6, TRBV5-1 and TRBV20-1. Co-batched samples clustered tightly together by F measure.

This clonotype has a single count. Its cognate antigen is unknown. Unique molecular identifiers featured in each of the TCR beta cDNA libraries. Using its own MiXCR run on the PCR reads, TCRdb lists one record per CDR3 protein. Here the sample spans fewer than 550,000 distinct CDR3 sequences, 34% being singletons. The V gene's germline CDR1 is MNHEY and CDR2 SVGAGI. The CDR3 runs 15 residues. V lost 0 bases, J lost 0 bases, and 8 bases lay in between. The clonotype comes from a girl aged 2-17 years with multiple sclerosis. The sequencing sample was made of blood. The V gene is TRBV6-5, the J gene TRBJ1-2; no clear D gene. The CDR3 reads CASSYSERSNYGYTF. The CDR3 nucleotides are TGTGCCAGCAGTTACTCGGAACGATCTAACTATGGCTACACCTTC.